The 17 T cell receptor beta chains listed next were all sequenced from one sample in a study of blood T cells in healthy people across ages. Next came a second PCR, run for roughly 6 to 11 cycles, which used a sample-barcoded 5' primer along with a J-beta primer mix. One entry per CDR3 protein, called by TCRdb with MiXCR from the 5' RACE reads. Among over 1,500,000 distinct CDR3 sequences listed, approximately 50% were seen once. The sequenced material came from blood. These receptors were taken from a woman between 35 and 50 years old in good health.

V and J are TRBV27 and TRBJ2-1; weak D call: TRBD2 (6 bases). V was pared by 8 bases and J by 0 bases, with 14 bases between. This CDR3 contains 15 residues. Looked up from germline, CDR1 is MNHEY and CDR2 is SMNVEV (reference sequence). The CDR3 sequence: CASSRDFSSYNEQFF. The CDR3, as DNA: TGTGCCAGCTCAAGGGACTTTAGCTCCTACAATGAGCAGTTCTTC.

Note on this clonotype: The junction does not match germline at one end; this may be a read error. The CDR3 reads CAGSDTSVDTQYF. The CDR3, as DNA: TGTGCCGGCAGTGACACCTCTGTGGATACGCAGTATTTT. The rearrangement links TRBV2 to TRBJ2-3; D is unresolved. The germline CDR1 and CDR2 sequences are SNHLY and FYNNEI. The CDR3 loop spans 13 amino acids.

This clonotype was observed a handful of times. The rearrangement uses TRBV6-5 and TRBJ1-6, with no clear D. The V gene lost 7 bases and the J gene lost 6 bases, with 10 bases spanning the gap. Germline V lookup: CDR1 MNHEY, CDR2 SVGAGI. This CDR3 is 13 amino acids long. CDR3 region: CASKKVRNSPLHF. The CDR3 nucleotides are TGTGCCAGCAAGAAGGTCCGTAATTCACCCCTCCACTTT.

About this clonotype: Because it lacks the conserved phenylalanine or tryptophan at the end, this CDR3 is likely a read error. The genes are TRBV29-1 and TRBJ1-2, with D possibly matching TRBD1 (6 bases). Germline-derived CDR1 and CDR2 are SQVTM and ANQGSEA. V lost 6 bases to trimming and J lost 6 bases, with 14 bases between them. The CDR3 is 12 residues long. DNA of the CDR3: TGCAGCGTCCCTTGGACAGCCCATGGCTACACCTTA. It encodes CSVPWTAHGYTL.

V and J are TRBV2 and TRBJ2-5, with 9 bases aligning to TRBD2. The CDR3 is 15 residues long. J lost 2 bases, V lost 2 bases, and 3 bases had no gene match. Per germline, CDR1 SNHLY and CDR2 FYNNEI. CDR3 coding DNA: TGTGCCAGCAGTGAAAGGCGGGGGGGTCAAGAGACCCAGTACTTC. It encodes CASSERRGGQETQYF.

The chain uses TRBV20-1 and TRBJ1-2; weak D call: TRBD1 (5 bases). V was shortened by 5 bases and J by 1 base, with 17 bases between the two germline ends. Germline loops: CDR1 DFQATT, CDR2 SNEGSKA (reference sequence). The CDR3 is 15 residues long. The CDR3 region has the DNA TGCAGTGCTTTACTTCAGGACACCTTTAACTATGGCTACACCTTC. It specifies CSALLQDTFNYGYTF.

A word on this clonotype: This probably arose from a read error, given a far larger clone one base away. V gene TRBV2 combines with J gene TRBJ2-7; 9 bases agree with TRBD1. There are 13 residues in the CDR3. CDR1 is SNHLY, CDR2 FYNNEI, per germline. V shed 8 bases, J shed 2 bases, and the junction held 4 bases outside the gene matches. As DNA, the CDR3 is TGTGCCAGCTGCCGACAGGGGGCCTACGAGCAGTACTTC. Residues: CASCRQGAYEQYF.

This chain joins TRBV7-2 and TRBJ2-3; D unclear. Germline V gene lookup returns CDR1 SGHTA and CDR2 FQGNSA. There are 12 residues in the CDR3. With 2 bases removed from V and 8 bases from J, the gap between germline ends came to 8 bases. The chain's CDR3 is CASSLIYGTQYF. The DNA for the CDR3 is TGTGCCAGCAGCTTAATCTACGGTACGCAGTATTTT.

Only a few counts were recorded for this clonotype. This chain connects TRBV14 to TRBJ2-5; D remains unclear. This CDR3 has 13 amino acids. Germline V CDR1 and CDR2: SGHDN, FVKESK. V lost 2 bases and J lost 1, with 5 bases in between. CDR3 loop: CASSQFLQETQYF. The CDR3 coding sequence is TGTGCCAGCAGCCAATTTCTCCAAGAGACCCAGTACTTC.

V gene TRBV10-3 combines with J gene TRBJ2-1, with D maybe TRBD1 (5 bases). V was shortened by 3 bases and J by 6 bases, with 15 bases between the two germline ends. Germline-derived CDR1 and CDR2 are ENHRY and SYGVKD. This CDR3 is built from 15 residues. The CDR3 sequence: CAISEGASASNEQFF. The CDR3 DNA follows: TGTGCCATCAGTGAAGGGGCCTCAGCCTCCAATGAGCAGTTCTTC.

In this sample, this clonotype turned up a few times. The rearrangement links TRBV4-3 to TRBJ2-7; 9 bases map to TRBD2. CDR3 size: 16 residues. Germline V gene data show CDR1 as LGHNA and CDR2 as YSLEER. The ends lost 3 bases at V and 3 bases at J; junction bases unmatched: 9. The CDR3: CASSQASGAPIYEQYF. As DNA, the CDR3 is TGCGCCAGCAGCCAGGCTAGCGGGGCCCCGATCTACGAGCAGTACTTC.

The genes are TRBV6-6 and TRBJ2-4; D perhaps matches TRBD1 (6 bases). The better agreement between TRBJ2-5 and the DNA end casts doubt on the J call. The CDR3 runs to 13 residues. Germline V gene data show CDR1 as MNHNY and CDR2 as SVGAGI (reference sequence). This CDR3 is CASKTGSQETQYF. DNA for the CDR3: TGTGCCAGCAAAACAGGGTCACAAGAGACCCAGTACTTC.

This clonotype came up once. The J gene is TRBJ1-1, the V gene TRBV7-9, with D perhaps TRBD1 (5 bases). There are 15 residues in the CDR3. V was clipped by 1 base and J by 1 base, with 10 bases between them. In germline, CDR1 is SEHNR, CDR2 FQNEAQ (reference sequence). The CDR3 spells CASSLDRGKNTEAFF. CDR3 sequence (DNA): TGTGCCAGCAGCTTAGATAGGGGTAAGAACACTGAAGCTTTCTTT.

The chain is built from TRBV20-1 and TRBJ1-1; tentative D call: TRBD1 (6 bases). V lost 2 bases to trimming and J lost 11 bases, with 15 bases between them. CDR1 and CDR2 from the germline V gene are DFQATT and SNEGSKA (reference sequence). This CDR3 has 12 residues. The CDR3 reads CSARKIGGGAFF. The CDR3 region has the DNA TGCAGTGCTAGAAAAATCGGGGGGGGCGCTTTCTTT.

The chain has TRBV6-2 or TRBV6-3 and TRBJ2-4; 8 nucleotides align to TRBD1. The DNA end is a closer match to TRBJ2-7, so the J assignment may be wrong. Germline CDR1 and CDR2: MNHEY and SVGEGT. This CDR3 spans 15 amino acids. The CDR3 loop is CASSSLGQGYYEQYF. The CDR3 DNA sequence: TGTGCCAGCAGTTCCCTTGGACAGGGATACTACGAGCAGTACTTC.

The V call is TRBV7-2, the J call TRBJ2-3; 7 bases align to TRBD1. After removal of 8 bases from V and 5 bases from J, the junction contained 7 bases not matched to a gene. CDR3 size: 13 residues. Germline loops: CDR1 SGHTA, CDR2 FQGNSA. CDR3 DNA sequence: TGTGCCAGCGGGGGACAGACAGGAGATACGCAGTATTTT. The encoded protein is CASGGQTGDTQYF.

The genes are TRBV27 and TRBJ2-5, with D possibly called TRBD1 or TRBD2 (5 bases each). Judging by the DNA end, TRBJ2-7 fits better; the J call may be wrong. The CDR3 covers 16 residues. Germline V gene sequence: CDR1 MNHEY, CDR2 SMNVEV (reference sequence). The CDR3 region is CASSPSFGGRTHEQYF. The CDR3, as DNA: TGTGCCAGCAGTCCATCATTTGGGGGTAGAACGCACGAGCAGTACTTC.